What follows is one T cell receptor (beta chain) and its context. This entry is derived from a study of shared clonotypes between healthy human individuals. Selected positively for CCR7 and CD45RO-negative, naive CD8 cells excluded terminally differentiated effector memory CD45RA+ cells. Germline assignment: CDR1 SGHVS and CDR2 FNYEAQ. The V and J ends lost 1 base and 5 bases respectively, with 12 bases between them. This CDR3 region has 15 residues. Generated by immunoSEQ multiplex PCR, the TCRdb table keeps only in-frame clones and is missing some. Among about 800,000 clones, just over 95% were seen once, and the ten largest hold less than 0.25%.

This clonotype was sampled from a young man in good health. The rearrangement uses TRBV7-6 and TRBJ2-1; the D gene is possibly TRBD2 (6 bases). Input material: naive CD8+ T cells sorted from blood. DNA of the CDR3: TGTGCCAGCAGCTTAGGGTCCGGGGGAGACAATGAGCAGTTCTTC. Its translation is CASSLGSGGDNEQFF.